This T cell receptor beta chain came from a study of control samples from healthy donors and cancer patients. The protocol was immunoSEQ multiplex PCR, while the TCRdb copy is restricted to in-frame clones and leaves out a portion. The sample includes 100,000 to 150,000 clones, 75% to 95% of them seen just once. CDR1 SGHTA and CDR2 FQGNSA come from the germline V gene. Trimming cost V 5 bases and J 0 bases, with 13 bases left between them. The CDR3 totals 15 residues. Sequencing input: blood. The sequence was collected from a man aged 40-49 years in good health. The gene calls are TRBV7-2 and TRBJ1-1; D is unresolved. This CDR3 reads CASSPSYGVNTEAFF. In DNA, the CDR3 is TGTGCCAGCAGCCCCTCTTATGGGGTGAACACTGAAGCTTTCTTT.